These 27 T cell receptor beta chains share one sample of origin, sequenced in a study of T cell responses to AZD1222 COVID-19 vaccine. Libraries were prepared by immunoSEQ multiplex PCR; TCRdb keeps only in-frame clonotypes and omits some of them. The table has some 69,000 clones, 85% seen once. Here the sequenced sample was peripheral blood, taken on day 0 of AZD1222 vaccination. These receptors came from an adult in good health.

This chain connects TRBV4-2 to TRBJ2-3; D ambiguous. V lost 0 bases, J lost 3 bases, and 10 bases lay in between. Germline V gene data show CDR1 as LGHNA and CDR2 as YNFKEQ. This CDR3 region has 15 residues. The CDR3 DNA reads as TGTGCCAGCAGCCAAGATCGTTTAGGAACAGATACGCAGTATTTT. This gives the protein CASSQDRLGTDTQYF.

The chain has TRBV6-5 and TRBJ1-2; D unclear. The ends were cut back, 0 bases at V and 5 bases at J, with 16 bases in the middle. The CDR3 loop spans 16 amino acids. The germline CDR1 and CDR2 sequences are MNHEY and SVGAGI. The CDR3 DNA follows: TGTGCCAGCAGTTACTCGTTTAAGATACAGTCGTATGGCTACACCTTC. It is translated as CASSYSFKIQSYGYTF.

The gene calls are TRBV5-1 and TRBJ2-7; tentative D call: TRBD2 (5 bases). V shed 7 bases and J shed 0 bases, with 11 bases lying between them. The germline CDR1 and CDR2 sequences are SGHRS and YFSETQ. This CDR3 comprises 13 residues. The CDR3 sequence is CASASTRSYEQYF. CDR3 bases: TGCGCCAGCGCTAGCACTCGCTCCTACGAGCAGTACTTC. Filled out from reference TRBV5-1 and TRBJ2-7, the complete variable domain reads KAGVTQTPRYLIKTRGQQVTLSCSPISGHRSVSWYQQTPGQGLQFLFEYFSETQRNKGNFPGRFSGRQFSNSRSEMNVSTLELGDSALYLCASASTRSYEQYFGPGTRLTVT.

The rearrangement uses TRBV4-2 and TRBJ1-2, with D possibly being TRBD1 (6 bases). V dropped 1 base and J dropped 3 bases, with 6 bases sitting between them. Per germline, CDR1 LGHNA and CDR2 YNFKEQ. The CDR3 spans 13 residues. The CDR3 sequence: CASSQGQDYGYTF. CDR3 nucleotide sequence: TGTGCCAGCAGCCAAGGACAGGACTATGGCTACACCTTC.

The V and J genes are TRBV18 and TRBJ1-6, with D perhaps TRBD1 (5 bases). The germline V gene has CDR1 KGHSH and CDR2 LQKENI. This CDR3 contains 16 residues. Between the trimmed V and J ends, which lost 3 bases and 10 bases, there was a span of 19 bases. CDR3 sequence: CASSPVRVWGDSPLHF. The CDR3 DNA reads TGTGCCAGCTCACCGGTTCGGGTTTGGGGGGACTCACCCCTCCACTTT.

Only one count was recorded for this clone. The chain uses TRBV14 and TRBJ2-4; no definite D call. The V end lost 1 base, the J end lost 6 bases, and 7 bases lay between the germline ends. There are 13 residues in the CDR3. The V gene's germline CDR1 is SGHDN and CDR2 FVKESK. CDR3 sequence (DNA): TGTGCCAGCAGCCAAGTTGGCGGAAACATTCAGTACTTC. This gives the protein CASSQVGGNIQYF. Full variable domain (missing parts from reference TRBV14 and TRBJ2-4): EAGVTQFPSHSVIEKGQTVTLRCDPISGHDNLYWYRRVMGKEIKFLLHFVKESKQDESGMPNNRFLAERTGGTYSTLKVQPAELEDSGVYFCASSQVGGNIQYFGAGTRLSVL.

Only one count was recorded for this clone. The V call is TRBV18, the J call TRBJ2-7, with D possibly TRBD2 on 6 matching bases. The CDR3 contains 15 residues. The V end lost 3 bases, the J end lost 0 bases, and 12 bases lay between the germline ends. CDR1 is KGHSH and CDR2 is LQKENI in the germline V gene. CDR3 region: CASSPGLFSSYEQYF. In nucleotides, the CDR3 is TGTGCCAGCTCACCCGGACTATTCAGCTCCTACGAGCAGTACTTC.

This sequence joins TRBV5-4 and TRBJ2-3; 10 bases agree with TRBD2. With V trimmed by 3 bases and J by 2 bases, 3 bases remained unmatched. This CDR3 region has 15 residues. Germline CDR1 SGHNT, CDR2 YYREEE (reference sequence). CDR3 sequence (DNA): TGTGCCAGCAGCTATAGCGGGGGGTACACAGATACGCAGTATTTT. It is translated as CASSYSGGYTDTQYF.

The chain links TRBV28 to TRBJ1-5; D unresolved. The CDR3 runs 16 residues. V lost 1 base, J lost 3 bases, and 13 bases lay in between. CDR1 is MDHEN, CDR2 SYDVKM, per germline. The CDR3: CASSLSPGYPNQPQHF. In DNA form, the CDR3 reads TGTGCCAGCAGTTTATCCCCAGGATACCCCAATCAGCCCCAGCATTTT.

The genes are TRBV6-5 and TRBJ1-3; D is unclear. This CDR3 has 15 amino acids. V was cut by 7 bases and J by 0 bases, with 13 bases left in between. Germline V gives CDR1 MNHEY, CDR2 SVGAGI. The CDR3 reads CASTVTASSGNTIYF. CDR3 in DNA: TGTGCCAGCACCGTGACCGCCAGCTCTGGAAACACCATATATTTT.

This clone was found a few times. The rearrangement joins TRBV7-9 to TRBJ2-3; D ambiguous. There are 11 residues in the CDR3. Trimming shortened V by 5 bases and J by 2 bases, and 2 bases separated the two germline ends. Germline-derived CDR1 and CDR2 are SEHNR and FQNEAQ (reference sequence). The chain's CDR3 is CASSDTDTQYF. The CDR3 DNA sequence: TGTGCCAGCAGCGACACAGATACGCAGTATTTT.

This clone was picked up one time. V and J are TRBV5-8 and TRBJ1-4, with 9 nucleotides matching TRBD1. Losses at the gene ends were 3 bases for V and 5 bases for J; bases not matched to a gene: 5. Germline V gene sequence: CDR1 SGHTS, CDR2 YDEGEE. This CDR3 is built from 15 residues. CDR3 protein: CASSYMGQGNEKLFF. The CDR3 nucleotides read TGTGCCAGCAGCTATATGGGACAGGGAAATGAAAAACTGTTTTTT. The full variable domain, completed using reference TRBV5-8 and TRBJ1-4, is EAGVTQSPTHLIKTRGQQATLRCSPISGHTSVYWYQQALGLGLQFLLWYDEGEERNRGNFPPRFSGRQFPNYSSELNVNALELEDSALYLCASSYMGQGNEKLFFGSGTQLSVL.

The chain employs TRBV15 and TRBJ2-2; 7 nucleotides line up with TRBD1. CDR1 is LNHNV, CDR2 YYDKDF, per germline (reference sequence). V lost 5 bases to trimming and J lost 0 bases; unmatched junction nucleotides: 12. The CDR3 covers 18 residues. The CDR3 sequence is CATSQRFTGDPNTGELFF. For the CDR3, the DNA is TGTGCCACCAGCCAAAGGTTTACAGGGGATCCGAACACCGGGGAGCTGTTTTTT.

This clone was picked up one time. This chain links TRBV3-1 (or the pseudogene TRBV3-2) with TRBJ1-2; 7 bases are a match to TRBD1. CDR1 is LGHDT and CDR2 is YNNKEL in the germline V gene (reference sequence). This CDR3 comprises 14 residues. Trimming removed 4 bases from V and 4 bases from J; junction bases left unmatched: 6. CDR3 amino acids: CASSPGGGFYGYTF. DNA for the CDR3: TGTGCCAGCAGCCCAGGGGGGGGCTTCTATGGCTACACCTTC.

This clone was seen just once. CDR3 sequence reads: CASSTISGADGYTF. In nucleotides, the CDR3 is TGTGCCAGTAGCACAATCTCAGGGGCAGACGGCTACACCTTC. The rearrangement uses TRBV19 and TRBJ1-2; tentative D call: TRBD1 (6 bases). CDR1 and CDR2 (germline): LNHDA, SQIVND (reference sequence). The CDR3 runs to 14 residues. With 6 bases removed from V and 8 bases from J, the gap between germline ends came to 19 bases. Filled out from reference TRBV19 and TRBJ1-2, the complete variable domain reads DGGITQSPKYLFRKEGQNVTLSCEQNLNHDAMYWYRQDPGQGLRLIYYSQIVNDFQKGDIAEGYSVSREKKESFPLTVTSAQKNPTAFYLCASSTISGADGYTFGSGTRLTVV.

This clone was counted between two and nine times. The chain links TRBV6-2 or TRBV6-3 to TRBJ1-2; possibly TRBD1 for D (5 bases). Germline V gene sequence: CDR1 MNHEY, CDR2 SVGEGT. This CDR3 spans 15 amino acids. The V end was cut by 2 bases, the J end by 6 bases, with 16 bases between. The CDR3 region is CASSYRGWGFDGYTF. The CDR3 DNA is TGTGCCAGCAGTTACCGCGGTTGGGGGTTTGATGGCTACACCTTC.

The chain uses TRBV7-3 and TRBJ2-2, with D tentatively TRBD2 (6 bases). The CDR3 totals 16 residues. Germline values: CDR1 SGHTA, CDR2 FQGTGA. The V gene lost 2 bases and the J gene lost 5 bases, with 15 bases spanning the gap. The CDR3 DNA reads TGTGCCAGCAGCTTAGATGCGGGGAGTGGGACCGGGGAGCTGTTTTTT. Protein product: CASSLDAGSGTGELFF.

V usage is TRBV3-1 (or the pseudogene TRBV3-2) and J usage is TRBJ2-3; 9 positions agree with TRBD2. The germline V gene encodes CDR1 LGHDT and CDR2 YNNKEL (reference sequence). V lost 2 bases, J lost 2 bases, and 5 bases stayed unmatched. The CDR3 has 16 residues. CDR3 protein: CASSQKTSGNTDTQYF. CDR3 nucleotides: TGTGCCAGCAGCCAAAAGACTAGCGGTAACACAGATACGCAGTATTTT.

This clone has only one observation. The chain uses TRBV28 and TRBJ2-3; 14 nucleotides match TRBD2. The germline CDR1 and CDR2 sequences are MDHEN and SYDVKM. The CDR3 spans 15 residues. Trimming removed 7 bases from V and 6 bases from J; junction bases left unmatched: 6. The CDR3 region is CASKRTSGGRDTQYF. Written as DNA, the CDR3 is TGTGCCAGCAAAAGGACTAGCGGGGGGCGGGATACGCAGTATTTT. The whole variable domain, remainder taken from reference TRBV28 and TRBJ2-3, is DVKVTQSSRYLVKRTGEKVFLECVQDMDHENMFWYRQDPGLGLRLIYFSYDVKMKEKGDIPEGYSVSREKKERFSLILESASTNQTSMYLCASKRTSGGRDTQYFGPGTRLTVL.

The rearrangement links TRBV12-3 or TRBV12-4 to TRBJ1-1; D unresolved. V gave up 3 bases and J gave up 5 bases, with 10 bases separating them. There are 13 residues in the CDR3. This CDR3 reads CASSFRVGTEAFF. The CDR3 coding sequence is TGTGCCAGCAGTTTTAGGGTGGGGACTGAAGCTTTCTTT.

The CDR3 sequence: CASSPSYSNQPQHF. The CDR3 region has the DNA TGTGCCAGCAGCCCGAGTTATAGCAATCAGCCCCAGCATTTT. V gene TRBV6-5 combines with J gene TRBJ1-5; unclear D gene. Germline lookup yields CDR1 MNHEY and CDR2 SVGAGI. This CDR3 is built from 14 residues. V lost 6 bases to trimming and J lost 0 bases, with 9 bases between them.

This sequence joins TRBV6-5 and TRBJ1-5; TRBD1 aligns across 8 bases. This CDR3 is 14 amino acids long. J was trimmed by 2 bases and V by 7 bases; bases with no gene match: 4. Germline V CDR1 and CDR2: MNHEY, SVGAGI. The DNA of the CDR3 is TGTGCCAGCAACCCACAGGGGGGCAATCAGCCCCAGCATTTT. Translation gives CASNPQGGNQPQHF.

The rearrangement links TRBV3-1 (or the pseudogene TRBV3-2) to TRBJ1-5; 7 positions agree with TRBD1. The CDR3 has 14 amino acids. V shed 2 bases and J 5 bases; nucleotides not matched to a gene: 3. Germline V gene sequence: CDR1 LGHDT, CDR2 YNNKEL (reference sequence). The CDR3 sequence is CASSQPGTDQPQHF. The CDR3 DNA is TGTGCCAGCAGCCAACCCGGGACAGATCAGCCCCAGCATTTT.

This rearrangement joins TRBV28 to TRBJ1-1; no firm D call. Trimming cost V 3 bases and J 4 bases, with 6 bases left between them. CDR1 MDHEN and CDR2 SYDVKM come from the germline V gene. This CDR3 region has 12 residues. Here the CDR3 DNA reads TGTGCCAGCAGTTTGGGGTCCACTGAAGCTTTCTTT. Its protein product is CASSLGSTEAFF.

This clone has only one observation. The genes are TRBV19 and TRBJ2-2, with 9 positions matching TRBD2. From germline, CDR1 is LNHDA and CDR2 SQIVND (reference sequence). CDR3 size: 15 residues. V lost 6 bases, J lost 3 bases, and 5 bases stayed unmatched. In DNA form, the CDR3 reads TGTGCCAGTAGAGTCGCTAGCGGGGACACCGGGGAGCTGTTTTTT. Protein product: CASRVASGDTGELFF.

This chain uses TRBV2 with TRBJ1-6; 7 positions agree with TRBD1. The junction had 6 bases not matched to a gene; V was cut back by 6 bases and J by 7 bases. CDR3 size: 14 residues. CDR1 is SNHLY and CDR2 is FYNNEI in the germline V gene. For the CDR3, the DNA is TGTGCCAGCAGGGTTACAGGGGCGAATTCACCCCTCCACTTT. Its translation: CASRVTGANSPLHF.

The chain combines TRBV6-5 with TRBJ2-5, with 9 bases aligning to TRBD1. This CDR3 spans 16 amino acids. Germline CDR1 is MNHEY and CDR2 is SVGAGI. J gave up 10 bases and V 4 bases, and 16 bases lay outside the gene matches. The CDR3 loop is CASSSPTILGQGSQYF. The CDR3 nucleotides are TGTGCCAGCAGTTCTCCCACGATCCTAGGACAGGGGAGCCAGTACTTC.